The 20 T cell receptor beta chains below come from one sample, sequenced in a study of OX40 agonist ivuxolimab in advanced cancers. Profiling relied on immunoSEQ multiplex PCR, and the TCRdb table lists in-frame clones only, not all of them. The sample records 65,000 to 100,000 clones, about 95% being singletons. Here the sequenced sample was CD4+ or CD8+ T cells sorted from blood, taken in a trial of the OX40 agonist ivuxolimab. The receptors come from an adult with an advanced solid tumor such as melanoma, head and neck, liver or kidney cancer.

CDR3 residues: CASSADRQETQYF. The CDR3 nucleotides read TGTGCCAGCAGCGCTGACAGACAAGAGACCCAGTACTTC. V is TRBV9 and J is TRBJ2-5, with D tentatively TRBD1 (5 bases). Deletions cut 3 bases from V and 2 bases from J, with 8 bases between. The V gene's germline CDR1 is SGDLS and CDR2 YYNGEE. This CDR3 has 13 amino acids.

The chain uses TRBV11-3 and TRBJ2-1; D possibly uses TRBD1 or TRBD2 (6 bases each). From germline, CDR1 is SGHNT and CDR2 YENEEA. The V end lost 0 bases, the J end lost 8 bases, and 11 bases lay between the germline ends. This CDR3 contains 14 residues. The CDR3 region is CASSLDRGVDEQFF. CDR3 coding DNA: TGTGCCAGCAGCTTAGATAGGGGGGTGGATGAGCAGTTCTTC.

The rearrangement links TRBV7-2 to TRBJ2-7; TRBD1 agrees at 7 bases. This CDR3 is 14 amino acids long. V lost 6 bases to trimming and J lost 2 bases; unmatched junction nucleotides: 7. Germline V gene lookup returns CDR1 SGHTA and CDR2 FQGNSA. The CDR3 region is CASRPTGAPYEQYF. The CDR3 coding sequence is TGTGCCAGCAGGCCCACAGGGGCCCCCTACGAGCAGTACTTC.

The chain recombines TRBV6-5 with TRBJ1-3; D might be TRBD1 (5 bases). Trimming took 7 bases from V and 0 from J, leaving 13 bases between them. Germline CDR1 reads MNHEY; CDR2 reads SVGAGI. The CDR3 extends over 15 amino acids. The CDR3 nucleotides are TGTGCCAGCACCGAAGACAGATTCTCTGGAAACACCATATATTTT. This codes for CASTEDRFSGNTIYF.

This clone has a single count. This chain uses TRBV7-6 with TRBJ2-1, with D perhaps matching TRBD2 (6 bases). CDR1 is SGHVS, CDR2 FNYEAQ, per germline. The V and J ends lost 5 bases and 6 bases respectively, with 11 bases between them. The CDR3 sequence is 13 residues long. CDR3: CASSATSFNEQFF. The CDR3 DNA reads TGTGCCAGCAGCGCGACTAGTTTCAATGAGCAGTTCTTC.

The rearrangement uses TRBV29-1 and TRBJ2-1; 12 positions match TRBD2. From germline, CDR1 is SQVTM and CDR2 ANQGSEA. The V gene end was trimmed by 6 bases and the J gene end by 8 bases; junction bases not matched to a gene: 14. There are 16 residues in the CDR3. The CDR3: CSVLDRTSGMVDEQFF. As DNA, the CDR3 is TGCAGCGTCCTCGATCGGACTAGCGGGATGGTCGATGAGCAGTTCTTC.

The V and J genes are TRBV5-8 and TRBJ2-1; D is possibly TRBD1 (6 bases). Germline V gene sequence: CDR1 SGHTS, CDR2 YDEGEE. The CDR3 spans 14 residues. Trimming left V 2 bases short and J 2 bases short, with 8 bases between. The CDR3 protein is CASSLEGAYNEQFF. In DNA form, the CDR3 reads TGTGCCAGCAGCTTAGAGGGGGCCTACAATGAGCAGTTCTTC. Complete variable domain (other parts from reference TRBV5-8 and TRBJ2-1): EAGVTQSPTHLIKTRGQQATLRCSPISGHTSVYWYQQALGLGLQFLLWYDEGEERNRGNFPPRFSGRQFPNYSSELNVNALELEDSALYLCASSLEGAYNEQFFGPGTRLTVL.

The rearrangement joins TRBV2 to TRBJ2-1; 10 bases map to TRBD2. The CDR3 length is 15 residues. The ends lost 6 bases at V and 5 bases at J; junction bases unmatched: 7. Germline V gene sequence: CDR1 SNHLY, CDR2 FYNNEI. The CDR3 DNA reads TGTGCCAGCAGGGAGGGACTAGCGCCTGACAATGAGCAGTTCTTC. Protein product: CASREGLAPDNEQFF.

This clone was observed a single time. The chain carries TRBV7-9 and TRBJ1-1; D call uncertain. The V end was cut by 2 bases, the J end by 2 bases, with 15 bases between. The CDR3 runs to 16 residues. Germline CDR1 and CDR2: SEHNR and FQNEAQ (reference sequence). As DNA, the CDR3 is TGTGCCAGCAGCTTATATGAGGTCGTAGGAAACACTGAAGCTTTCTTT. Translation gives CASSLYEVVGNTEAFF.

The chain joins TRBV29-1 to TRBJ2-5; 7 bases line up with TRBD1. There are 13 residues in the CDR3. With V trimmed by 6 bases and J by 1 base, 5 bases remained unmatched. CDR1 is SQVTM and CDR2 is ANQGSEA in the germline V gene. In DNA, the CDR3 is TGCAGCGTGCTCACAGGGGCCCAAGAGACCCAGTACTTC. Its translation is CSVLTGAQETQYF.

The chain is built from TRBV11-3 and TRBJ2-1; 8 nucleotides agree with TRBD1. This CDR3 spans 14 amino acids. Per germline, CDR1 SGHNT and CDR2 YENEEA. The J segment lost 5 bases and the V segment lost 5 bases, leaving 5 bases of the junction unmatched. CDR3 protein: CASSPDRGNNEQFF. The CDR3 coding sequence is TGTGCCAGCAGCCCCGACAGGGGCAACAATGAGCAGTTCTTC. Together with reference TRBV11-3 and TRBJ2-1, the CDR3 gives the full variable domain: EAGVVQSPRYKIIEKKQPVAFWCNPISGHNTLYWYLQNLGQGPELLIRYENEEAVDDSQLPKDRFSAERLKGVDSTLKIQPAELGDSAVYLCASSPDRGNNEQFFGPGTRLTVL.

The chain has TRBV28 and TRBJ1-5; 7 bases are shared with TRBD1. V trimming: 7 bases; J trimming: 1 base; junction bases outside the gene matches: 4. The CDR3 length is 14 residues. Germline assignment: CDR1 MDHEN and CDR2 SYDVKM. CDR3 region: CASTTGESNQPQHF. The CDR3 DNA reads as TGTGCCAGCACCACAGGGGAAAGCAATCAGCCCCAGCATTTT.

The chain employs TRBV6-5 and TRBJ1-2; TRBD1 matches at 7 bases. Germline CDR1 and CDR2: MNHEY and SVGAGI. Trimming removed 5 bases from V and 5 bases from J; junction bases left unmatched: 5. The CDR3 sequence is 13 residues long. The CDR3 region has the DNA TGTGCCAGCAGTGACAGGGTAGGGTATGGCTACACCTTC. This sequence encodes CASSDRVGYGYTF.

The CDR3 sequence is CASSLTGGYEQYF. In DNA form, the CDR3 reads TGTGCCAGCAGTTTAACAGGGGGCTACGAGCAGTACTTC. The chain recombines TRBV27 with TRBJ2-7; 8 nucleotides line up with TRBD1. The CDR3 covers 13 residues. The junction had 0 bases not matched to a gene; V was cut back by 2 bases and J by 3 bases. Germline loops: CDR1 MNHEY, CDR2 SMNVEV (reference sequence).

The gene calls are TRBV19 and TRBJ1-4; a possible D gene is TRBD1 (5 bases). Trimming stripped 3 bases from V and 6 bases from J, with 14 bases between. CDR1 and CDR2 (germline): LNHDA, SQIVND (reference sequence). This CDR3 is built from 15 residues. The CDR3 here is CASSMIVGDDEKLFF. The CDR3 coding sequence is TGTGCCAGTAGTATGATCGTAGGGGATGATGAAAAACTGTTTTTT.

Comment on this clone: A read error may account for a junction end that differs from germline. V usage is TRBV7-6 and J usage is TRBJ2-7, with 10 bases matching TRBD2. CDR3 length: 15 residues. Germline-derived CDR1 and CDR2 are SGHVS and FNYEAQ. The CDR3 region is CASSLAGDSSYEQYF. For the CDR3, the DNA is TGTGCCAGCAGCCTAGCGGGGGATTCGTCCTACGAGCAGTACTTC.

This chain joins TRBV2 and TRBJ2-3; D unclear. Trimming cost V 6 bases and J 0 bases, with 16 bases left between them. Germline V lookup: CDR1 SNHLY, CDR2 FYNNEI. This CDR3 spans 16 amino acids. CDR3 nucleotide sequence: TGTGCCAGCAGCGGCTTGAGCGTGTATAGCACAGATACGCAGTATTTT. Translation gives CASSGLSVYSTDTQYF.

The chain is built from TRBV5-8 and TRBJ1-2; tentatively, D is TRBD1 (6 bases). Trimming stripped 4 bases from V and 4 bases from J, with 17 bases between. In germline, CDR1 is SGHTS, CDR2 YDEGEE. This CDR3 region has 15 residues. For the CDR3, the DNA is TGTGCCAGCAGCCCGGGGGGGGGCAGCTTCTATGGCTACACCTTC. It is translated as CASSPGGGSFYGYTF.

The DNA for the CDR3 is TGTGCCAGTAGTAATATCCGGGACAGTGCCATCTCAGCAACTAATGAAAAACTGTTTTTT. Translation: CASSNIRDSAISATNEKLFF. The J gene is TRBJ1-4, the V gene TRBV19; 7 bases line up with TRBD1. Germline-derived CDR1 and CDR2 are LNHDA and SQIVND (reference sequence). This CDR3 region has 20 residues. Germline trimming cut 4 bases from V and 0 bases from J; bases unmatched to any gene: 17.

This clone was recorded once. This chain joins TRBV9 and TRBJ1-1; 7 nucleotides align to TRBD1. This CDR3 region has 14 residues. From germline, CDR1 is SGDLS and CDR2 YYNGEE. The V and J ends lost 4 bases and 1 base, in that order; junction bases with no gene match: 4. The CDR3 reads CASSRQGGNTEAFF. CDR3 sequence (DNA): TGTGCCAGCAGCCGACAGGGAGGGAACACTGAAGCTTTCTTT.